This TCR beta chain was found in a study of CD8 T cells in Susac syndrome. The RNA input was roughly 0.45 to 1 ug, and it was reverse transcribed with random hexamers. It was immunoSEQ multiplex PCR that amplified TCR beta CDR3 across 54 Vbeta and 13 Jbeta. TCRdb recomputed calls from the immunoSEQ multiplex PCR reads with MiXCR, one row per CDR3 protein. The sample contains approximately 270,000 distinct CDR3 sequences, about 94% of which appear only once. The length of the CDR3 is 14 residues. Trimming removed 1 base at V and 5 bases at J, with 11 bases between. The germline V gene encodes CDR1 LGHNA and CDR2 YNFKEQ.

The origin of this receptor is a human donor with multiple sclerosis. The sample taken for sequencing was CD4+ T cells from PBMCs. The chain links TRBV4-2 to TRBJ2-5, with D unclear. The CDR3 DNA is TGTGCCAGCAGCCAAGCTCCGGAGAGGGAGACCCAGTACTTC. It translates to CASSQAPERETQYF.